This TCR beta chain was obtained from a study of T cell repertoires in cytomegalovirus infection. TCRdb re-called the reads with MiXCR, one entry per CDR3 protein. The table records some 320,000 distinct CDR3 sequences, 29% of them present only once. As for this clonotype: The antigen is unknown.

V was clipped by 4 bases and J by 2 bases; unmatched bases: 6. CDR1 is SGHVS and CDR2 is FQNEAQ in the germline V gene. The CDR3 totals 15 residues. Study conclusions and caveats: Public TCR beta family frequency separated CMV-and-HLA carriers, including in an independent cohort.

The V and J genes are TRBV7-8 and TRBJ1-1; 8 bases are a match to TRBD1. Here the sequenced sample was cultured PBMCs, taken from culture after CMV antigen stimulation. The clonotype was recovered from a human donor in good health (CMV status not recorded). Some clones in this sample may be carry-over from other donors' samples. The CDR3 spells CASSSYRGSNTEAFF. In DNA, the CDR3 is TGTGCCAGCAGCTCGTACAGGGGGTCAAACACTGAAGCTTTCTTT.